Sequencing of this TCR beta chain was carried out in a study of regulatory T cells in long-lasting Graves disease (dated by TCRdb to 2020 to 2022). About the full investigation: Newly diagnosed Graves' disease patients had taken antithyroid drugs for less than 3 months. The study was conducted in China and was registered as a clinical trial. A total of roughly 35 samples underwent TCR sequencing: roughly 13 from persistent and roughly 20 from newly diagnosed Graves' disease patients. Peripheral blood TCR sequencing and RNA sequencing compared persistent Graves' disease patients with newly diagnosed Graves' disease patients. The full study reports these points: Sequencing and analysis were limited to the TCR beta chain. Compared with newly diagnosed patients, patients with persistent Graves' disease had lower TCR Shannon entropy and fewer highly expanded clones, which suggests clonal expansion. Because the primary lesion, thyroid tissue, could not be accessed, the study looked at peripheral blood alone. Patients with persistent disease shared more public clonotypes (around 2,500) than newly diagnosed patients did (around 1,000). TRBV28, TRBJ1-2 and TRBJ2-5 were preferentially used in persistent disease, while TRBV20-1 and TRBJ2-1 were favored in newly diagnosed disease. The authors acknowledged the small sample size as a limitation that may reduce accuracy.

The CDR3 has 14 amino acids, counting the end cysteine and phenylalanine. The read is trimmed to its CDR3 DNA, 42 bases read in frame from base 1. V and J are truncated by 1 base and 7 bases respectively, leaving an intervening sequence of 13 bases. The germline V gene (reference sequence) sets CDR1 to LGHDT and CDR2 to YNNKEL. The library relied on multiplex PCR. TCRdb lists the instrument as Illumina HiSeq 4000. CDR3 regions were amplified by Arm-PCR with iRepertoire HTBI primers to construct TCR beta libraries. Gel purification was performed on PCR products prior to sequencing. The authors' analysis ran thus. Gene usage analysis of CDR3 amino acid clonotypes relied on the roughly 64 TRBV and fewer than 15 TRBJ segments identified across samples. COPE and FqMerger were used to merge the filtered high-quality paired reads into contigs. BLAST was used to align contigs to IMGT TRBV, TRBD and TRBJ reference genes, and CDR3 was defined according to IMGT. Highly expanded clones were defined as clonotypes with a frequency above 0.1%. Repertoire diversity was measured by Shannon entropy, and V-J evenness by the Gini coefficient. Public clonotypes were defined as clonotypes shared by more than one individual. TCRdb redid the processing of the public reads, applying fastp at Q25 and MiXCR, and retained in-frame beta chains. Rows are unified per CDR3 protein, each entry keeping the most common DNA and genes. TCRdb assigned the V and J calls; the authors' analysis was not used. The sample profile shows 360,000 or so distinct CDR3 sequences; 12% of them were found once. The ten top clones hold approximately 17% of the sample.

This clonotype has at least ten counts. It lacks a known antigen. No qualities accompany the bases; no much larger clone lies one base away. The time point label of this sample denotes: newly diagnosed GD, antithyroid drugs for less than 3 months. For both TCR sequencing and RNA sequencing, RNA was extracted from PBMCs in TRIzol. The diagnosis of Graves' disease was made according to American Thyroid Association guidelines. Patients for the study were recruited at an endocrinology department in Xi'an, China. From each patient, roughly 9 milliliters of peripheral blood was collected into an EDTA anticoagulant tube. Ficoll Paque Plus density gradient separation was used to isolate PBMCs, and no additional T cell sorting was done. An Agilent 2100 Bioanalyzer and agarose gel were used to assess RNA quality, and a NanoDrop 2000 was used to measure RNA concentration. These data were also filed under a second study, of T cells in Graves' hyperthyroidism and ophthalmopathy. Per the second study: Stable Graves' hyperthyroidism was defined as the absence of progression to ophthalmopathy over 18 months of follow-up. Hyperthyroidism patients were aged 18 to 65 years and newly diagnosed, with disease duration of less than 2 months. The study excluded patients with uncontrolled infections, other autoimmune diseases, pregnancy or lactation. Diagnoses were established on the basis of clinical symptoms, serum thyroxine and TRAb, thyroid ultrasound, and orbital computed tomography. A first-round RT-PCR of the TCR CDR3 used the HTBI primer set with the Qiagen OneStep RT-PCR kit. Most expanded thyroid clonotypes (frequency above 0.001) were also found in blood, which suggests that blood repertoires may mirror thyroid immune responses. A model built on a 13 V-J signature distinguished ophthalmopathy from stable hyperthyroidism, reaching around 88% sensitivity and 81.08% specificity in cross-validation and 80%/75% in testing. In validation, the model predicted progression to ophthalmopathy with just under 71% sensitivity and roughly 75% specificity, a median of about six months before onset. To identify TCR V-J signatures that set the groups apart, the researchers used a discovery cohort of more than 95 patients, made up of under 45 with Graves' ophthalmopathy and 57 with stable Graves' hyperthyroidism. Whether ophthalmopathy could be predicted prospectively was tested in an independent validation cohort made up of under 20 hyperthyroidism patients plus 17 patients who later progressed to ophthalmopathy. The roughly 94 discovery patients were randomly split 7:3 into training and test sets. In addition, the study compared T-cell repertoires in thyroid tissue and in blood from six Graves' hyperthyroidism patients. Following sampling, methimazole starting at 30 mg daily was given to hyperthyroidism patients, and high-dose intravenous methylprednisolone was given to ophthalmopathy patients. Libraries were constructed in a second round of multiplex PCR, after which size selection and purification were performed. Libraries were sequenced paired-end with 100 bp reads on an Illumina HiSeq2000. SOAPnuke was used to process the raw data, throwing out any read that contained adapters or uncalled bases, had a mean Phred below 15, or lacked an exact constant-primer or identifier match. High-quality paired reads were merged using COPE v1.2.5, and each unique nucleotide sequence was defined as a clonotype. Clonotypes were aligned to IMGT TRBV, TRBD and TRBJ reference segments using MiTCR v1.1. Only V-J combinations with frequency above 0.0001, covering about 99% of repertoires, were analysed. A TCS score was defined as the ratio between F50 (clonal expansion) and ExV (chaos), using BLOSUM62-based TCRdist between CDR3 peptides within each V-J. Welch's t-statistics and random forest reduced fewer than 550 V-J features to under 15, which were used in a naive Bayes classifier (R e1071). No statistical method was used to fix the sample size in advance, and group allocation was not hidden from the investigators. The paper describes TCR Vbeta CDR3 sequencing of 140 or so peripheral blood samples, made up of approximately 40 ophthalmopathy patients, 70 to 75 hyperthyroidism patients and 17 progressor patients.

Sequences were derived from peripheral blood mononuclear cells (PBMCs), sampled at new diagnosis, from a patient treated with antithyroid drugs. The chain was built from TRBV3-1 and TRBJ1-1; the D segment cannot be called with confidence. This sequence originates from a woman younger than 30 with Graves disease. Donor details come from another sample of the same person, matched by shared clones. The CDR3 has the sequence CASSQADGRSEAFF. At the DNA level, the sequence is TGTGCCAGCAGCCAAGCAGACGGACGTAGTGAAGCTTTCTTT. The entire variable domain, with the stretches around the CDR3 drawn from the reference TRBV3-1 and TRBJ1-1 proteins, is DTAVSQTPKYLVTQMGNDKSIKCEQNLGHDTMYWYKQDSKKFLKIMFSYNNKELIINETVPNRFSPKSPDKAHLNLHINSLELGDSAVYFCASSQADGRSEAFFGQGTRLTVV.